This record concerns one T cell receptor beta chain sequence. Its antigen is not known. Germline V CDR1 and CDR2: MNHNS, SASEGT. V was cut by 10 bases and J by 5 bases, with 11 bases left in between. The CDR3 length is 11 residues. This sample was included in a study of OX40 agonist ivuxolimab in advanced cancers. Whole-study findings and limits: Mean expanded clone counts were higher in CD8+ than CD4+ T cells. There were also nonresponders showing low normalized T-cell clonal expansion.

Method: immunoSEQ multiplex PCR; TCRdb's copy keeps in-frame clones and lacks some. The data hold about 48,000 clones, with around nine tenths observed a single time. The chain recombines TRBV6-1 with TRBJ1-2; D unresolved. The sequences come from CD4+ or CD8+ T cells sorted from blood, collected in a trial of the OX40 agonist ivuxolimab. The TCR comes from an adult with an advanced solid tumor such as melanoma, head and neck, liver or kidney cancer. CDR3 coding DNA: TGTGCCATCGACACCATTTATGGCTACACCTTC. It is translated as CAIDTIYGYTF.